The source of this T cell receptor (beta chain) is a study of blood T cell repertoires in COVID-19. The CDR3 has 16 amino acids. V dropped 0 bases and J dropped 6 bases, with 14 bases sitting between them. Germline lookup yields CDR1 MGHRA and CDR2 YSYEKL. Profiling relied on immunoSEQ multiplex PCR, and the TCRdb table lists in-frame clones only, not all of them. The sample shows 150,000 or so clones, roughly four fifths of them seen only once. The V gene is TRBV4-1, the J gene TRBJ2-2; D is uncertain. This TCR came from a woman of 80 years or more with acute or convalescent COVID-19. The sample was peripheral blood. The CDR3, as DNA: TGCGCCAGCAGCCAAGAGGCGACCCCAGGCGCCGGGGAGCTGTTTTTT. Translating it yields CASSQEATPGAGELFF.